This record looks at one T cell receptor (beta chain) sequence and its context. The target antigen is unknown. CDR3 size: 14 residues. With 4 bases removed from V and 3 bases from J, the gap between germline ends came to 9 bases. Germline V CDR1 and CDR2: LNHDA, SQIVND (reference sequence). This sample was taken from a study of OX40 agonist ivuxolimab in advanced cancers. Study details: Ivuxolimab, an antibody acting as an agonist of OX40 (CD134), was used to treat patients. Findings of the study overall: Average numbers of expanded clones were greater in CD8+ T cells than in CD4+.

Clones were sequenced by immunoSEQ multiplex PCR, and TCRdb holds only the in-frame ones, with some missing. Counted here are roughly 70,000 clones, over 80% occurring once; the ten biggest clones make up 5% to 7%. This TCR was sampled from an adult with an advanced solid tumor such as melanoma, head and neck, liver or kidney cancer. Sequenced material: CD4+ or CD8+ T cells sorted from blood, taken in a trial of the OX40 agonist ivuxolimab. The chain has TRBV19 and TRBJ2-2; the D gene is possibly TRBD1 (6 bases). The CDR3 protein is CASSKTGHTGELFF. The DNA for the CDR3 is TGTGCCAGTAGTAAGACAGGACACACCGGGGAGCTGTTTTTT.